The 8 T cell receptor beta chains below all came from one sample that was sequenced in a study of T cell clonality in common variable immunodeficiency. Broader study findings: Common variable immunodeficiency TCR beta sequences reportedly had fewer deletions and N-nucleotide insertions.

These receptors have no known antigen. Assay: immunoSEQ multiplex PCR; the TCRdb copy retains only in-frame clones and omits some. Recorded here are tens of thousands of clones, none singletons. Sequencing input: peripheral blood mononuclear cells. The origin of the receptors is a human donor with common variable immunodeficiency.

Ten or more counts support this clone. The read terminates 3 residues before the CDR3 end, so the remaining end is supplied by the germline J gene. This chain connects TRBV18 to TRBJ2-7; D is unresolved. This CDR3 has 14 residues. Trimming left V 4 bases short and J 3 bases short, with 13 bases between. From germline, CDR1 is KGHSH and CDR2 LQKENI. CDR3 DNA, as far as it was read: TGTGCCAGCTCACTCACAGAATGGTTCTACGAG. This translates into CASSLTEWFYE. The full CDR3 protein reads CASSLTEWFYEQYF.

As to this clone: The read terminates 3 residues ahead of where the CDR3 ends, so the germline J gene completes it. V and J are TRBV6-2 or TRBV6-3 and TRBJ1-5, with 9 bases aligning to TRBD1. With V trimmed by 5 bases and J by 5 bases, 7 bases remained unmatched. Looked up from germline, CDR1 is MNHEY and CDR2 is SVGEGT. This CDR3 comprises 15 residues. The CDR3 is CASSPDRGGYQPQHF. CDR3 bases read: TGTGCCAGCAGTCCCGACAGGGGGGGATATCAGCCC.

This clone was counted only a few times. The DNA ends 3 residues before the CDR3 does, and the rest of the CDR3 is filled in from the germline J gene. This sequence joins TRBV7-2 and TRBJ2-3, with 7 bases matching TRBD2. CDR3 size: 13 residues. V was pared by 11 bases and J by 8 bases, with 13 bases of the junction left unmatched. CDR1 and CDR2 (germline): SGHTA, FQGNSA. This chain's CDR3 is CAAGDSGQGTQYF. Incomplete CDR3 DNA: TGTGCCGCAGGTGATAGCGGGCAGGGTACG.

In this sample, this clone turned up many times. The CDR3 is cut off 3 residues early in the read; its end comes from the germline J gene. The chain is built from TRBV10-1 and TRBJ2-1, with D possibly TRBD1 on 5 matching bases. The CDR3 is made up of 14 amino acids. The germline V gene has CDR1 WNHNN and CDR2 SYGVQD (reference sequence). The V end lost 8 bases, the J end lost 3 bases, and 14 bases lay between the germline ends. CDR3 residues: CASLQDTDYNEQFF. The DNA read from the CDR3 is TGCGCCAGCTTACAGGACACGGACTACAATGAG.

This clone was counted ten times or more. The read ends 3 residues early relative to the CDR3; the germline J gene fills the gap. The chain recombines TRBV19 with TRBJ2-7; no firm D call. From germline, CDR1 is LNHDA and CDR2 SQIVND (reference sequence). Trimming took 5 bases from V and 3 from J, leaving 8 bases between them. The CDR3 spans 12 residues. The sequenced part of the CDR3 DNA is TGTGCCAGTAGTGCGACAAGCTACGAG. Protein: CASSATSYE. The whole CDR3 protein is CASSATSYEQYF.

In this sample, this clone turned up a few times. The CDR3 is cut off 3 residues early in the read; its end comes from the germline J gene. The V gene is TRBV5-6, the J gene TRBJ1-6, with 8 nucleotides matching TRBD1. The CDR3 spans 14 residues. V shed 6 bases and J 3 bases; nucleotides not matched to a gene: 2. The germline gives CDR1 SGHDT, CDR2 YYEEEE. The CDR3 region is CASIDRGYNSPLHF. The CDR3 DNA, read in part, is TGTGCCAGCATCGACAGGGGCTATAATTCACCC. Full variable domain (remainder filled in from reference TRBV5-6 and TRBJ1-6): DAGVTQSPTHLIKTRGQQVTLRCSPKSGHDTVSWYQQALGQGPQFIFQYYEEEERQRGNFPDRFSGHQFPNYSSELNVNALLLGDSALYLCASIDRGYNSPLHFGNGTRLTVT.

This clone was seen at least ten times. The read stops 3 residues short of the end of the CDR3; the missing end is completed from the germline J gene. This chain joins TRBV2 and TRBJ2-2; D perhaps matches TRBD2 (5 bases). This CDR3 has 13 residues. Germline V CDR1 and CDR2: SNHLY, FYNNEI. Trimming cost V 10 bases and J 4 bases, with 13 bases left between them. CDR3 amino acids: CATEGYGTGELFF. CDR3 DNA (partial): TGTGCCACCGAGGGTTACGGCACCGGGGAG. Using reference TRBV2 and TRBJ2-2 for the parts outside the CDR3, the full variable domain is EPEVTQTPSHQVTQMGQEVILRCVPISNHLYFYWYRQILGQKVEFLVSFYNNEISEKSEIFDDQFSVERPDGSNFTLKIRSTKLEDSAMYFCATEGYGTGELFFGEGSRLTVL.

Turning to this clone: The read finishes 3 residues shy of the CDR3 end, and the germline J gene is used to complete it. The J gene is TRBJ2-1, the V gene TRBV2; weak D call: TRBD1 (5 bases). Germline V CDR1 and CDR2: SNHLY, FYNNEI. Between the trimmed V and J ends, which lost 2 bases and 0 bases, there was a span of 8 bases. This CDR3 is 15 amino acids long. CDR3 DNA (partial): TGTGCCAGCAGTGAAAGGGGTTCCTCCTACAATGAG. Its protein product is CASSERGSSYNE. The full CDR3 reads CASSERGSSYNEQFF.